A single sample gave rise to the 3 T cell receptor beta chains below, sequenced in a study of OX40 agonist ivuxolimab in advanced cancers. Libraries were built with the immunoSEQ multiplex PCR assay. The table was pulled from immuneACCESS by TCRdb, which kept in-frame rearrangements only. Such tables lose some clones; where checked, under half of the loss comes from unresolved V genes, and the rest has no known cause. For this sample the table gives roughly 43,000 clones, of which over 75% were detected only once. The ten largest clonotypes hold over 9.5% of the sample. The sample in question was CD4+ or CD8+ T cells sorted from blood, obtained in a trial of the OX40 agonist ivuxolimab. The receptors come from an adult with an advanced solid tumor such as melanoma, head and neck, liver or kidney cancer.

The rearrangement links TRBV5-4 to TRBJ1-2; D is unclear. Germline V CDR1 and CDR2: SGHNT, YYREEE (reference sequence). V dropped 2 bases and J dropped 2 bases, with 10 bases sitting between them. This CDR3 spans 14 amino acids. The CDR3, as DNA: TGTGCCAGCAGCTTTGGTGGGATCAACTATGGCTACACCTTC. This gives the protein CASSFGGINYGYTF.

The chain recombines TRBV7-8 with TRBJ1-1; no clear D. V shed 6 bases and J shed 11 bases, with 13 bases lying between them. The CDR3 contains 11 residues. CDR1 is SGHVS and CDR2 is FQNEAQ in the germline V gene. CDR3 bases: TGTGCCAGCAGATCAACCGTCGAGGCTTTCTTT. Residues: CASRSTVEAFF.

This sequence joins TRBV4-3 and TRBJ1-1; 8 bases map to TRBD1. CDR1 is LGHNA, CDR2 YSLEER, per germline. This CDR3 has 12 amino acids. V lost 4 bases and J lost 11; bases outside the gene matches: 6. The CDR3 here is CASSRRQGRAFF. CDR3 sequence (DNA): TGCGCCAGCAGCCGCCGACAGGGGCGCGCTTTCTTT.